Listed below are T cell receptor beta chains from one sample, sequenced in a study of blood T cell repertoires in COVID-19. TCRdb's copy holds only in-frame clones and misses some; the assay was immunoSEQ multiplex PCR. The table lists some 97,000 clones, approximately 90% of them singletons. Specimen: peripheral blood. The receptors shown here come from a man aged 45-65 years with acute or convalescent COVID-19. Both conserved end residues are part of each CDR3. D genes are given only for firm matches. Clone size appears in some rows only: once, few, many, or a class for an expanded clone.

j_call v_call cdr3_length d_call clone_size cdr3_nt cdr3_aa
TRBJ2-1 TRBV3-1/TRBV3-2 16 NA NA TGTGCCAGCAGCTCATACTATGAGGGAATTTCTTATGAGCAGTTCTTC CASSSYYEGISYEQFF
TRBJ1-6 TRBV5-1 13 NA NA TGCGCCAGCAGCTTGGCCCAGAATTCACCCCTCCACTTT CASSLAQNSPLHF
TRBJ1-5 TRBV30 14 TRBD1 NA TGTGCCTGGGGGACAGGGGAGGGAGGTCAGCCCCAGCATTTT CAWGTGEGGQPQHF
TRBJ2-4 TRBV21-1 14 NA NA TGTGCCAGACATAGCATTATAGCCAAAAACATTCAGTACTTC CARHSIIAKNIQYF
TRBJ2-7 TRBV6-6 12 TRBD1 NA TGTGCCAGCAGCGACAGGGTCTACGAGCAGTACTTC CASSDRVYEQYF
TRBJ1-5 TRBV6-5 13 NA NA TGTGCCAGCAGTTACTCCTTTCATCAGCCCCAGCATTTT CASSYSFHQPQHF
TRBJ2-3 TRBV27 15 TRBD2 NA TGTGCCACCAGGTTAGGGAGGGCGAGCACAGATACGCAGTATTTT CATRLGRASTDTQYF
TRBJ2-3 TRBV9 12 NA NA TGTGCCAGCAGCGTTGGCCGGGGTACGCAGTATTTT CASSVGRGTQYF
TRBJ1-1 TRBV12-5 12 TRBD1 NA TGTGCTAGTGGTCAGGGGGCAAGTGAAGCTTTCTTT CASGQGASEAFF
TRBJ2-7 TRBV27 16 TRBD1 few TGTGCCAGCAGTCAACCGTCCGGGACAGGGGTGCACGAGCAGTACTTC CASSQPSGTGVHEQYF
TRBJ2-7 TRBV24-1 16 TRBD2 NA TGTGCCACCAGTGATCCACGGACTAGTGGTCCCTACGAGCAGTACTTC CATSDPRTSGPYEQYF
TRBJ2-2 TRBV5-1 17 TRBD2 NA TGCGCCAGCAGCCGTGGGACTAGCGGGACGGGGACCGGGGAGCTGTTTTTT CASSRGTSGTGTGELFF
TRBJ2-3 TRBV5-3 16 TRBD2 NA TGTGCCAGAAGCGGTTCTCGCGGGAGGGCCGGGGATACGCAGTATTTT CARSGSRGRAGDTQYF
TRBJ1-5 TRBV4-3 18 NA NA TGCGCCAGCAGCCAAGATCTCGGTCAGGGGATCATCAATCAGCCCCAGCATTTT CASSQDLGQGIINQPQHF
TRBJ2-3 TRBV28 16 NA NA TGTGCCAGCAGTTCCACCCTCCGGGCGGGAACCGTTGCGCAGTATTTT CASSSTLRAGTVAQYF
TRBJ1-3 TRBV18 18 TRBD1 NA TGTGCCAGCTCACCGACGATGGGGACAGGTTTCTCTGGAAACACCATATATTTT CASSPTMGTGFSGNTIYF
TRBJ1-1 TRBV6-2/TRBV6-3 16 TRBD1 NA TGTGCCAGCAGCCGGACAGGCCCAGGGCTGAACACTGAAGCTTTCTTT CASSRTGPGLNTEAFF
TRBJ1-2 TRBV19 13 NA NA TGTGCCAGTAGTATGGCGGGAGACTATGGCTACACCTTC CASSMAGDYGYTF
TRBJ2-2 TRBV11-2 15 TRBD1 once TGTGCCAGCAGACCTACAGGGGTTCACACCGGGGAGCTGTTTTTT CASRPTGVHTGELFF
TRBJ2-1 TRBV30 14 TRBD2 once TGTGCCTGGAGCCGCCTTAGCGGGACCAATGAGCAGTTCTTC CAWSRLSGTNEQFF
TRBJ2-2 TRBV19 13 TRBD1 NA TGTGCCAGTAGTAGACAGGGGGGCGGGGAGCTGTTTTTT CASSRQGGGELFF
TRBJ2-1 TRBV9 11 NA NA TGTGCCAGCAGCTACTACAATGAGCAGTTCTTC CASSYYNEQFF
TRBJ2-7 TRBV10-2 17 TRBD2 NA TGCGCCAGCAGTGAATGGCGAACTCTAGCGGGAGGTTCCGAGCAGTACTTC CASSEWRTLAGGSEQYF
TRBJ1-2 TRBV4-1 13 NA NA TGCGCCAGCAGCCAAGAATTGAGAGGGCCTTCCACCTTC CASSQELRGPSTF
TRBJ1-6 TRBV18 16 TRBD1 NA TGTGCCAGCTCACCAGGTCACCAGGGGGCGCATTCACCCCTCCACTTT CASSPGHQGAHSPLHF
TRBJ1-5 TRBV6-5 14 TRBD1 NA TGTGCCAGCAGTCACGGGACAGGGATTCAGCCCCAGCATTTT CASSHGTGIQPQHF
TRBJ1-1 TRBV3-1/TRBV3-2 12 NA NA TGTGCCAGCTCCGACAGGTACACTGAAGCTTTCTTT CASSDRYTEAFF
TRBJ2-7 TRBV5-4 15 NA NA TGTGCCAGCAGCTCCCCCGAGCGGGTCTCCTGTGAGCAGTACTTC CASSSPERVSCEQYF
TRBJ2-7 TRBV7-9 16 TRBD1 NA TGTGCCAGCAGTTCCTTAGGTGGACAGGACTTCTACGAGCAGTACTTC CASSSLGGQDFYEQYF
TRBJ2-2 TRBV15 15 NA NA TGTGCCACCAGGCCGCGGGGAGCGAACACCGGGGAGCTGTTTTTT CATRPRGANTGELFF
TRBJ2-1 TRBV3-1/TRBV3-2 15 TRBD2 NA TGTGCCAGCAGCCCTAGCGGGAGAGACCGTCTGGAGCAGTTCTTC CASSPSGRDRLEQFF
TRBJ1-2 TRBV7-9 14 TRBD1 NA TGTGCCAGCAGCGGACAGGGGGCGCCGGGTGGCTACACCTTC CASSGQGAPGGYTF
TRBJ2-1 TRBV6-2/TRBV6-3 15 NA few TGTGCCAGCAGTTACCGACAGGAACCCTACAATGAGCAGTTCTTC CASSYRQEPYNEQFF
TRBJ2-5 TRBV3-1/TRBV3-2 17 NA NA TGTGCCAGCAGCCAAGTTGTAGGGGCTAATCGGCAAGAGACCCAGTACTTC CASSQVVGANRQETQYF
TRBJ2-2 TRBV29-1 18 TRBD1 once TGCAGCGTTGAAGTATTAGGACAGGGGGCATTAAACACCGGGGAGCTGTTTTTT CSVEVLGQGALNTGELFF
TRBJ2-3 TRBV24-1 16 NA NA TGTGCCACCAGTGATATCTCCGGAGGGCCGGGGGATACGCAGTATTTT CATSDISGGPGDTQYF
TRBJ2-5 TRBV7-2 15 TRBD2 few TGTGCCAGCAGCAGGACCAGCGGGAGGGTGGAGACCCAGTACTTC CASSRTSGRVETQYF
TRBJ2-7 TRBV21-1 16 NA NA TGTGCCAGCAGCCGTCGACTAGTCCTGCGACCTCACGAGCAGTACTTC CASSRRLVLRPHEQYF
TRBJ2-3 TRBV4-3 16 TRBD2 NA TGCGCCAGCAGCCCTACCATAGCGGGAGTTACAGATACGCAGTATTTT CASSPTIAGVTDTQYF
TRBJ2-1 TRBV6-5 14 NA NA TGTGCCAGCAGGGCAGGGGGGAGGATCAATGAGCAGTTCTTC CASRAGGRINEQFF
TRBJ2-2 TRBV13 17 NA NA TGTGCCAGCAGCTTAGCCGCTTGGGGCTCGAACACCGGGGAGCTGTTTTTT CASSLAAWGSNTGELFF
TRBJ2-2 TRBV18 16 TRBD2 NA TGTGCCAGCTCACTTCGACTAGCGGGAGCCACCGGGGAGCTGTTTTTT CASSLRLAGATGELFF
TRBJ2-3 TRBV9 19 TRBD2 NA TGTGCCAGCAGCGTAGGGGTCCGAATAGCGGGAGGGAACACAGATACGCAGTATTTT CASSVGVRIAGGNTDTQYF